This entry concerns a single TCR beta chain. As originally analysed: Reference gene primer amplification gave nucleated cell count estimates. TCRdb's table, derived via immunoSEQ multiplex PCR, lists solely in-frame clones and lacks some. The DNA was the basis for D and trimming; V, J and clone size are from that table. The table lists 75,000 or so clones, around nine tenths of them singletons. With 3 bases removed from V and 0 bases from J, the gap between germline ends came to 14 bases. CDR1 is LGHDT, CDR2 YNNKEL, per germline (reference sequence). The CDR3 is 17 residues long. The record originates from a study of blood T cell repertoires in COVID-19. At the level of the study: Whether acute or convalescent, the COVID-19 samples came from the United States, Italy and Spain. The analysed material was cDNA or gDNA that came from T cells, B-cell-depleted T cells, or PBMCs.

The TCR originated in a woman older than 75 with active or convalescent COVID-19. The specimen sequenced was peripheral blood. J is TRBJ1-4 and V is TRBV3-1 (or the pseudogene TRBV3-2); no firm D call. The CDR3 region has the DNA TGTGCCAGCAGCCAGGGCGGACTAGTTGCAACTAATGAAAAACTGTTTTTT. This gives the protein CASSQGGLVATNEKLFF.